Below are 15 T cell receptor beta chains sequenced from a single sample in a study of patients and donors after allogeneic stem cell transplantation. TCRdb re-called the RT-PCR reads through MiXCR, storing one row per CDR3 protein. The profile shows 920,000 or so distinct CDR3 sequences, more than 15% of them singletons. The sequencing input was blood, either unsorted or a sorted T cell fraction (not recorded which). These receptors all stem from a human donor who was either an allogeneic HSCT recipient or a stem cell or donor lymphocyte infusion donor (not recorded which). It is not recorded whose cells these are; they may come from a transplant donor.

The V gene is TRBV12-3 or TRBV12-4, the J gene TRBJ1-2; TRBD1 is a possible D gene (6 bases). V lost 5 bases and J lost 1, with 11 bases in between. The CDR3 is made up of 14 amino acids. The CDR3 DNA is TGTGCCAGCAGTGTGCAGGGGTTTAACTATGGCTACACCTTC. It is translated as CASSVQGFNYGYTF.

The V call is TRBV3-1, the J call TRBJ2-3; TRBD2 matches at 10 bases. Germline CDR1 LGHDT, CDR2 YNNKEL (reference sequence). Germline trimming cut 2 bases from V and 2 bases from J; bases unmatched to any gene: 7. This CDR3 region has 17 residues. CDR3 DNA: TGTGCCAGCAGCCAAACCATAGCGGGAGGACACACAGATACGCAGTATTTT. Protein sequence: CASSQTIAGGHTDTQYF.

This chain uses TRBV11-3 with TRBJ2-1; D gene ambiguous. The length of the CDR3 is 12 residues. Deletions cut 0 bases from V and 8 bases from J, with 5 bases between. CDR1 and CDR2 from the germline V gene are SGHNT and YENEEA. CDR3 bases: TGTGCCAGCAGCTTAGATGTGGATGAGCAGTTCTTC. This codes for CASSLDVDEQFF. The variable domain in full, with the rest retrieved from reference TRBV11-3 and TRBJ2-1, is EAGVVQSPRYKIIEKKQPVAFWCNPISGHNTLYWYLQNLGQGPELLIRYENEEAVDDSQLPKDRFSAERLKGVDSTLKIQPAELGDSAVYLCASSLDVDEQFFGPGTRLTVL.

The table lists this clonotype with many counts. This rearrangement joins TRBV10-3 to TRBJ2-5; 11 nucleotides align to TRBD2. The CDR3 totals 15 residues. The ends lost 3 bases at V and 4 bases at J; junction bases unmatched: 4. Germline CDR1 ENHRY, CDR2 SYGVKD. For the CDR3, the DNA is TGTGCCATCAGTGATTACGGACTAGCGGGAGAGACCCAGTACTTC. It yields the protein CAISDYGLAGETQYF.

This clonotype was detected a few times. The genes are TRBV6-5 and TRBJ2-7; 7 bases are a match to TRBD1. Germline-derived CDR1 and CDR2 are MNHEY and SVGAGI. The CDR3 spans 15 residues. The V segment lost 4 bases and the J segment 0 bases; nucleotides outside the gene matches: 6. DNA of the CDR3: TGTGCCAGCAGTTCGAAGGGGGCTAGCTCCTACGAGCAGTACTTC. Protein product: CASSSKGASSYEQYF.

There are many counts of this clonotype. The V gene is TRBV12-3 or TRBV12-4, the J gene TRBJ2-3, with TRBD2 identical over 9 bases. The V segment lost 7 bases and the J segment 5 bases; nucleotides outside the gene matches: 13. CDR3 length equals 16 residues. DNA for the CDR3: TGTGCCAGCAATACTTTTAGCGGGGGTGGTGGAGATACGCAGTATTTT. This encodes CASNTFSGGGGDTQYF.

This clonotype was seen a handful of times. The V call is TRBV2, the J call TRBJ1-1, with D perhaps matching TRBD1 (5 bases). CDR3 length: 14 amino acids. V gave up 8 bases and J gave up 5 bases, with 18 bases separating them. Germline V CDR1 and CDR2: SNHLY, FYNNEI. The CDR3 spells CASARRAGQTEAFF. CDR3 in DNA: TGTGCCAGCGCCAGGAGGGCAGGGCAGACTGAAGCTTTCTTT. Full variable domain (missing parts from reference TRBV2 and TRBJ1-1): EPEVTQTPSHQVTQMGQEVILRCVPISNHLYFYWYRQILGQKVEFLVSFYNNEISEKSEIFDDQFSVERPDGSNFTLKIRSTKLEDSAMYFCASARRAGQTEAFFGQGTRLTVV.

This clonotype was detected a few times. V is TRBV6-2 or TRBV6-3 and J is TRBJ2-3; D tentatively fits TRBD1 or TRBD2 (6 bases each). Germline lookup yields CDR1 MNHEY and CDR2 SVGEGT. The CDR3 is 14 residues long. With 8 bases removed from V and 5 bases from J, the gap between germline ends came to 17 bases. CDR3 nucleotide sequence: TGTGCCAGCCCAATGGAGGGGGGCGGAGATACGCAGTATTTT. It translates to CASPMEGGGDTQYF.

The CDR3 loop is CASSVTGFNTEAFF. DNA of the CDR3: TGTGCCAGTAGCGTAACAGGGTTTAACACTGAAGCTTTCTTT. The V and J genes are TRBV19 and TRBJ1-1, with a tentative D call TRBD1 (6 bases). In germline, CDR1 is LNHDA, CDR2 SQIVND (reference sequence). Trimming removed 6 bases from V and 2 bases from J, with 13 bases in between. The CDR3 spans 14 residues.

This clonotype was counted between two and nine times. V is TRBV5-1 and J is TRBJ2-3; D call uncertain. Germline loops: CDR1 SGHRS, CDR2 YFSETQ. Trimming took 3 bases from V and 1 from J, leaving 9 bases between them. The CDR3 consists of 14 residues. CDR3 residues: CASSSRPGTDTQYF. The DNA for the CDR3 is TGCGCCAGCAGCTCCCGTCCAGGCACAGATACGCAGTATTTT.

CDR3 loop: CASSALAGYEQFF. The CDR3 DNA follows: TGTGCCAGCAGCGCCCTAGCGGGCTATGAGCAGTTCTTC. The V and J genes are TRBV7-9 and TRBJ2-1, with 8 bases lining up with TRBD2. There are 13 residues in the CDR3. Trimming took 5 bases from V and 8 from J; bases not matched to a gene: 5. Germline-derived CDR1 and CDR2 are SEHNR and FQNEAQ (reference sequence). The full variable domain, completed using reference TRBV7-9 and TRBJ2-1, is DTGVSQNPRHKITKRGQNVTFRCDPISEHNRLYWYRQTLGQGPEFLTYFQNEAQLEKSRLLSDRFSAERPKGSFSTLEIQRTEQGDSAMYLCASSALAGYEQFFGPGTRLTVL.

This clonotype was seen once. The chain employs TRBV19 and TRBJ2-5, with 9 positions matching TRBD1. CDR1 and CDR2 (germline): LNHDA, SQIVND (reference sequence). With V trimmed by 5 bases and J by 5 bases, 6 bases remained unmatched. The CDR3 runs to 14 residues. CDR3 bases: TGTGCCAGTAGTCCCTGGACAGGGGTGGAGACCCAGTACTTC. Translated: CASSPWTGVETQYF. The full variable domain, its missing parts supplied by reference TRBV19 and TRBJ2-5, is DGGITQSPKYLFRKEGQNVTLSCEQNLNHDAMYWYRQDPGQGLRLIYYSQIVNDFQKGDIAEGYSVSREKKESFPLTVTSAQKNPTAFYLCASSPWTGVETQYFGPGTRLLVL.

This clonotype showed up many times. The V call is TRBV5-1, the J call TRBJ2-7, with 9 positions matching TRBD2. The CDR3 is made up of 16 amino acids. The V gene's germline CDR1 is SGHRS and CDR2 YFSETQ. V shed 0 bases, J shed 1 base, and the junction held 5 bases outside the gene matches. CDR3 sequence: CASSLGLAGPSYEQYF. Written as DNA, the CDR3 is TGCGCCAGCAGCTTGGGGCTAGCGGGGCCATCCTACGAGCAGTACTTC.

The V call is TRBV19, the J call TRBJ2-1; 12 nucleotides align to TRBD2. CDR1 and CDR2 (germline): LNHDA, SQIVND (reference sequence). V was pared by 3 bases and J by 0 bases, with 9 bases of the junction left unmatched. CDR3 length equals 19 residues. CDR3 coding DNA: TGTGCCAGTAGTATTAGGACTAGCGGGGTCAGGAACTCCTACAATGAGCAGTTCTTC. It translates to CASSIRTSGVRNSYNEQFF.

The CDR3 bases are TGTGCCATTGCAGCCGGGACAGGAGACTACGAGCAGTACTTC. Translating it yields CAIAAGTGDYEQYF. The chain uses TRBV2 and TRBJ2-7, with 8 bases matching TRBD1. V shed 10 bases, J shed 3 bases, and the junction held 11 bases outside the gene matches. The CDR3 has 14 amino acids. Germline loops: CDR1 SNHLY, CDR2 FYNNEI. Drawing the rest from reference TRBV2 and TRBJ2-7, the complete variable domain is EPEVTQTPSHQVTQMGQEVILRCVPISNHLYFYWYRQILGQKVEFLVSFYNNEISEKSEIFDDQFSVERPDGSNFTLKIRSTKLEDSAMYFCAIAAGTGDYEQYFGPGTRLTVT.